This TCR beta chain was obtained from a study of beta chain features in type 1 diabetes. Study at large: Healthy donors, compared against patients, showed similar age, gender and cell yields.

Findings and caveats of the study: Across all four CD4+ subsets, people with type 1 diabetes showed modestly shorter TCRB CDR3s. At VDJ recombination sites, type 1 diabetes patients had fewer insertions and more deleted nucleotides.

Based on CD45RO/CCR7/CD25/CD127/CD95/CD27, CD4+ regulatory, stem cell-like memory, naive and central memory cells were sorted. This clone was detected a few times. Antigen: not known. The sample contains more than one DNA sequence encoding this CDR3. V shed 5 bases and J 4 bases; nucleotides not matched to a gene: 5. The CDR3 totals 16 residues. Germline CDR1 is SGHTA and CDR2 is FQGTGA. The sequenced template was cDNA made from the entire isolated RNA. The data were produced by immunoSEQ multiplex PCR, yet TCRdb's version contains in-frame clones alone and is incomplete. In the table there are 970,000 or so clones, under 20% of which are singletons.

Sample: naive CD4+ T cells from blood. The clonotype was recovered from a woman aged 18-30 years in good health. The chain uses TRBV7-3 and TRBJ2-3, with 14 positions matching TRBD2. Written as DNA, the CDR3 is TGTGCCAGCAGCCTCGGACTAGCGGGAGGAGCAGATACGCAGTATTTT. Translating gives CASSLGLAGGADTQYF.